This T cell receptor (beta chain) was sequenced for a study of ipilimumab plus nivolumab after autologous stem cell transplantation. Study background: Typical patient got a handful of ipilimumab doses and about eight nivolumab doses (median). General study results and limits: TCR repertoire, Treg phenotype and gut microbiota reportedly support more study of this approach.

As regards this clone: Its antigen is currently unknown.

The table came from immunoSEQ multiplex PCR; TCRdb's copy has only in-frame clones and leaves some out. The data contain tens of thousands of clones, under 85% of them singletons. Checkpoint therapy with ipilimumab 1 mg/kg began 14 to 28 days after transplant. With 1 base clipped from V and 5 bases from J, the junction kept 11 bases outside the gene matches. The CDR3 covers 16 residues. Germline CDR1 LNHNV, CDR2 YYDKDF (reference sequence). The sequencing used PBMCs, collected in a trial of ipilimumab plus nivolumab as post-transplant consolidation. V gene TRBV15 combines with J gene TRBJ2-7, with 7 nucleotides matching TRBD1. This receptor was taken from a male donor with diffuse large B-cell lymphoma. In DNA form, the CDR3 reads TGTGCCACCAGCAGAGTTCGCGCCCAGGGACAGAACGAGCAGTACTTC. Residues: CATSRVRAQGQNEQYF.